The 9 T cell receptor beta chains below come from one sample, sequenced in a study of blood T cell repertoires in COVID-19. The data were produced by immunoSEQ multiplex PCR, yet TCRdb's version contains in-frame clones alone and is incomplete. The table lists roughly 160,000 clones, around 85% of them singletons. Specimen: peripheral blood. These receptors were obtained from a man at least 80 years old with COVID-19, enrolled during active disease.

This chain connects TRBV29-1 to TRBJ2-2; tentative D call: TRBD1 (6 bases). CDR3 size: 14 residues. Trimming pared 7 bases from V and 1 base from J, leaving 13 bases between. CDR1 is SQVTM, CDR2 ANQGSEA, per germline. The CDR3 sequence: CSGQDSLNTGELFF. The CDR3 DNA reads TGCAGCGGCCAGGACAGCCTGAACACCGGGGAGCTGTTTTTT.

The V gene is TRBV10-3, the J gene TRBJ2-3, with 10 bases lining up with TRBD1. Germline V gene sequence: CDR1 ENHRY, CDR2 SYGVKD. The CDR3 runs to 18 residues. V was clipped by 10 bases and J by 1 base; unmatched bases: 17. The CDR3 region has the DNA TGTGCCAGCAAGAAGGGACAGGGGTTACTGGGAGGCACAGATACGCAGTATTTT. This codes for CASKKGQGLLGGTDTQYF.

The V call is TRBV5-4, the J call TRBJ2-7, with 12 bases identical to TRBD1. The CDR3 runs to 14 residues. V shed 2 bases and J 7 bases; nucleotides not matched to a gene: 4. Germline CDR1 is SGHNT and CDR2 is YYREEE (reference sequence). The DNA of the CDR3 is TGTGCCAGCAGCTTCGGGACAGGGGGCCGGGAGCAGTACTTC. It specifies CASSFGTGGREQYF.

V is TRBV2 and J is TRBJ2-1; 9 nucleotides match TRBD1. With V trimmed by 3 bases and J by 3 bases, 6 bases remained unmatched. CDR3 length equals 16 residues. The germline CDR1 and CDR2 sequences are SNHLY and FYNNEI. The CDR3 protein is CASSDRVGQGYNEQFF. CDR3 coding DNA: TGTGCCAGCAGTGATCGGGTGGGACAGGGCTACAATGAGCAGTTCTTC.

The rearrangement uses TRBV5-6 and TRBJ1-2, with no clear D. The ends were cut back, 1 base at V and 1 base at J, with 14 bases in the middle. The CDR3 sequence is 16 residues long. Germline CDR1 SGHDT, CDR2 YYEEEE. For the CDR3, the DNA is TGTGCCAGCAGCTTGCGGTCACTCGATCTTAACTATGGCTACACCTTC. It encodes CASSLRSLDLNYGYTF.

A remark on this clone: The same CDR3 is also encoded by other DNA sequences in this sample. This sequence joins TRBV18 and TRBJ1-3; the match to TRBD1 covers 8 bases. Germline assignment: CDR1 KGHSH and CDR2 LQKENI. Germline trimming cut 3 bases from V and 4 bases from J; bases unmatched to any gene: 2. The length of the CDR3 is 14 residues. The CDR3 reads CASSPDRAGNTIYF. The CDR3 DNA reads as TGTGCCAGCTCACCGGACAGGGCGGGAAACACCATATATTTT. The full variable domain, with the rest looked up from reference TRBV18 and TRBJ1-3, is NAGVMQNPRHLVRRRGQEARLRCSPMKGHSHVYWYRQLPEEGLKFMVYLQKENIIDESGMPKERFSAEFPKEGPSILRIQQVVRGDSAAYFCASSPDRAGNTIYFGEGSWLTVV.

CDR3 protein: CASSGPGDHGRYEQYF. The CDR3 DNA reads TGTGCCAGCTCAGGACCGGGAGACCACGGACGATACGAGCAGTACTTC. The chain has TRBV18 and TRBJ2-7; tentative D call: TRBD2 (6 bases). The germline gives CDR1 KGHSH, CDR2 LQKENI. The ends were cut back, 5 bases at V and 4 bases at J, with 21 bases in the middle. CDR3 length: 16 residues.

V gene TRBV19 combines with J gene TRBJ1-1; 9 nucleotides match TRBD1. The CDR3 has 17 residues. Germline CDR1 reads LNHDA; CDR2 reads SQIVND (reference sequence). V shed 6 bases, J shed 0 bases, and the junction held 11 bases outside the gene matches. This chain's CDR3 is CASRRGQGRGLNTEAFF. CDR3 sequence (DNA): TGTGCCAGTAGACGCGGACAGGGGCGAGGACTGAACACTGAAGCTTTCTTT. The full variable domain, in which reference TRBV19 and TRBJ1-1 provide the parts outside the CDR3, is DGGITQSPKYLFRKEGQNVTLSCEQNLNHDAMYWYRQDPGQGLRLIYYSQIVNDFQKGDIAEGYSVSREKKESFPLTVTSAQKNPTAFYLCASRRGQGRGLNTEAFFGQGTRLTVV.

The CDR3 DNA reads as TGTGCCAGCAGTTCAAGAAGGGACTTCGAGCCGCCCCAGCATTTT. Protein product: CASSSRRDFEPPQHF. The chain combines TRBV27 with TRBJ1-5; D perhaps matches TRBD1 (5 bases). This CDR3 has 15 amino acids. Germline values: CDR1 MNHEY, CDR2 SMNVEV (reference sequence). The ends were cut back, 4 bases at V and 9 bases at J, with 19 bases in the middle.